The rows below give T cell receptor beta chains drawn from one sample of a study of T cell changes during pregnancy in multiple sclerosis. The protocol was immunoSEQ multiplex PCR, while the TCRdb copy is restricted to in-frame clones and leaves out a portion. Altogether 30,000 to 35,000 clones are present, 90% being singletons, with the ten largest covering 9.5% to 15%. The source was CD8+ T cells from peripheral blood mononuclear cells, collected in the first trimester of pregnancy. The receptors stem from a female donor with multiple sclerosis, enrolled in a pregnancy study. CDR3s include the opening cysteine and the closing phenylalanine or tryptophan. The D gene is left open where the match is weak. Size tells how often a clone was seen (once, few, many) or the class of an expanded clone, and some rows leave it out.

CDR3 length	J gene	clone size	V gene	D gene	CDR3 protein	CDR3 DNA
14	TRBJ2-7	-	TRBV27	TRBD1	CASSLGTGSYEQYF	TGTGCCAGCAGTTTGGGGACAGGGTCCTACGAGCAGTACTTC
13	TRBJ2-7	once	TRBV27	-	CASSLGALGEQYF	TGTGCCAGCAGTCTTGGGGCATTAGGCGAGCAGTACTTC
16	TRBJ2-7	-	TRBV7-9	-	CASSRLGAELSYEQYF	TGTGCCAGCAGCCGTCTGGGCGCAGAACTCTCCTACGAGCAGTACTTC
15	TRBJ2-3	once	TRBV28	TRBD2	CASSPVAGGGDTQYF	TGTGCCAGCAGTCCCGTAGCGGGAGGAGGAGATACGCAGTATTTT
15	TRBJ2-3	-	TRBV9	TRBD1	CASSVAGQGTDTQYF	TGTGCCAGCAGCGTAGCGGGACAGGGGACAGATACGCAGTATTTT
13	TRBJ1-2	-	TRBV10-3	-	CAISLGEAYGYTF	TGTGCCATCAGCCTTGGGGAGGCCTATGGCTACACCTTC
18	TRBJ2-1	-	TRBV28	TRBD2	CASSFSSGRALDYNEQFF	TGTGCCAGCAGTTTTTCTAGCGGGAGGGCCCTTGACTACAATGAGCAGTTCTTC
15	TRBJ2-7	-	TRBV5-1	TRBD2	CASTRTSGKVDEQYF	TGCGCCAGCACCCGGACTAGCGGGAAAGTCGACGAGCAGTACTTC
15	TRBJ2-1	few	TRBV6-4	-	CASSHEGGTYNEQFF	TGTGCCAGCAGCCACGAGGGGGGGACCTACAATGAGCAGTTCTTC
14	TRBJ2-7	-	TRBV2	-	CASNPPPTQFKQYF	TGTGCCAGCAACCCCCCACCAACCCAGTTCAAGCAGTACTTC
12	TRBJ1-1	-	TRBV7-6	-	CASSLLDREAFF	TGTGCCAGCAGCTTACTCGACAGGGAAGCTTTCTTT
13	TRBJ2-7	-	TRBV7-9	-	CASSPGSVDEQYF	TGTGCCAGCAGCCCAGGGTCGGTCGACGAGCAGTACTTC
11	TRBJ2-1	-	TRBV7-9	-	CASSRYNEQFF	TGTGCCAGCAGTCGCTACAATGAGCAGTTCTTC
21	TRBJ2-2	-	TRBV27	TRBD2	CASSYHRTSGSRGPNTGELFF	TGTGCCAGCAGTTACCACCGGACTAGCGGGAGCCGGGGACCGAACACCGGGGAGCTGTTTTTT
15	TRBJ1-4	-	TRBV4-3	TRBD1	CASSQLQGAFEKLFF	TGCGCCAGCAGCCAACTTCAGGGGGCTTTTGAAAAACTGTTTTTT
14	TRBJ2-1	-	TRBV6-4	TRBD2	CASSREGGDNEQFF	TGTGCCAGCAGTCGGGAGGGAGGGGACAATGAGCAGTTCTTC
15	TRBJ2-1	-	TRBV7-9	-	CASSLSEASRNEQFF	TGTGCCAGCAGCCTGAGCGAAGCGAGCCGCAATGAGCAGTTCTTC
13	TRBJ2-3	-	TRBV27	-	CAIGVGATNTQYF	TGTGCCATCGGGGTGGGGGCGACGAATACGCAGTATTTT
17	TRBJ2-1	-	TRBV11-2	TRBD2	CASSATSGRGTYNEQFF	TGTGCCAGCAGCGCTACTAGCGGGAGAGGCACCTACAATGAGCAGTTCTTC
14	TRBJ2-7	-	TRBV27	TRBD1	CASSLGTGGDEQYF	TGTGCCAGCAGTTTGGGGACAGGGGGAGACGAGCAGTACTTC
14	TRBJ1-1	once	TRBV21-1	-	CASSNKGARAEAFF	TGTGCCAGCAGCAACAAAGGGGCCCGGGCTGAAGCTTTCTTT
17	TRBJ1-5	-	TRBV4-2	-	CASSQDPVGAENQPQHF	TGTGCCAGCAGCCAAGATCCCGTAGGGGCGGAGAATCAGCCCCAGCATTTT